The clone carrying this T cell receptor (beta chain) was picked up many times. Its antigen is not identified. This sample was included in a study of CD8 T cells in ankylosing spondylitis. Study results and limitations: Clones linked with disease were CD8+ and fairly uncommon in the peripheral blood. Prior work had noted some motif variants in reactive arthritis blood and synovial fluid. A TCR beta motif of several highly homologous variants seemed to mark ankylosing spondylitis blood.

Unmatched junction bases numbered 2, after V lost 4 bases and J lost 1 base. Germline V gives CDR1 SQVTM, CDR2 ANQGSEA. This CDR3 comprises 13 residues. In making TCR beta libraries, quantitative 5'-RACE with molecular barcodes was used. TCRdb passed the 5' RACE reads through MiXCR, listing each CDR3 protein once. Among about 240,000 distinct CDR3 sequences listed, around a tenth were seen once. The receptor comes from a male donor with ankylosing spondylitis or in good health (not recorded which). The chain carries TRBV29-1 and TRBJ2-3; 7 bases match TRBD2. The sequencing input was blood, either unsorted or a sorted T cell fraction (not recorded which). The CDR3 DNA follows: TGCAGCGTTGGGGACTACGGCACAGATACGCAGTATTTT. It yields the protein CSVGDYGTDTQYF.